This record looks at one T cell receptor (beta chain) sequence and its context. Other DNA sequences in the sample encode the same CDR3. This CDR3 spans 15 amino acids. Germline lookup yields CDR1 SEHNR and CDR2 FQNEAQ (reference sequence). V was cut by 3 bases and J by 0 bases, with 9 bases left in between. These data belong to a study of control samples from healthy donors and cancer patients. The method was immunoSEQ multiplex PCR; TCRdb's version includes in-frame clones alone and lacks a portion of them. The data contain about 160,000 clones, roughly 94% of them singletons. The specimen was PBMCs. The genes are TRBV7-9 and TRBJ1-3; a possible D gene is TRBD1 (5 bases). This TCR was recovered from a man aged 55-75 years with colorectal cancer. The CDR3 sequence is CASSFGALSGNTIYF. The CDR3 nucleotides are TGTGCCAGCAGCTTCGGGGCCCTCTCTGGAAACACCATATATTTT. Filled out from reference TRBV7-9 and TRBJ1-3, the complete variable domain reads DTGVSQNPRHKITKRGQNVTFRCDPISEHNRLYWYRQTLGQGPEFLTYFQNEAQLEKSRLLSDRFSAERPKGSFSTLEIQRTEQGDSAMYLCASSFGALSGNTIYFGEGSWLTVV.